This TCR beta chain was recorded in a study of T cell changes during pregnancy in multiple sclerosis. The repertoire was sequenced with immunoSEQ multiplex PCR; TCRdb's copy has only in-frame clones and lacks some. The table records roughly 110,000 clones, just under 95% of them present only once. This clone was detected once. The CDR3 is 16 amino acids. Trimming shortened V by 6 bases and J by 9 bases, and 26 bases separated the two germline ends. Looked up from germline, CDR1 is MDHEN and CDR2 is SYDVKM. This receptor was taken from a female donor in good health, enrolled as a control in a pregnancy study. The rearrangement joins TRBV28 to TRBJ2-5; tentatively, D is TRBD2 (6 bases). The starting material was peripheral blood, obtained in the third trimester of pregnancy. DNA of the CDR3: TGTGCCAGCAGCACCTCGGGGGAAATCGCCATATGGGCCCAGTACTTC. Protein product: CASSTSGEIAIWAQYF.